The T cell receptor beta chain described here comes from a study of post-analysis software for immune sequencing data (dated by TCRdb to between 2014 and 2017). Broadly, across the study: Disease courses on record covered relapsing-remitting, secondary progressive and progressive-relapsing multiple sclerosis, though some patients had no subtype annotation. The patient repertoires were set against about 10 previously published healthy control repertoires from donors whose ages ranged from roughly 6 to 26 years. A subset of samples was prepared in parallel using single-end sample barcoding, then pooled and co-amplified after Illumina adapter ligation. Study-wide conclusions, independent of this receptor: When samples were clustered directly using the F measure, samples prepared in the same batch co-clustered strongly, which prompted a batch-effect correction. The multiple sclerosis patient group was slightly younger than the control group. Significantly higher frequencies in patients than in controls were found for roughly 5 TRBV segments, including TRBV5-6, TRBV5-1 and TRBV20-1. Compared with controls, multiple sclerosis patients had significantly lower normalized Chao1 diversity, a finding suggesting substantial peripheral T-cell clonal expansion.

TCR beta repertoires were profiled from peripheral blood of under 15 young patients with multiple sclerosis to demonstrate the VDJtools post-analysis software. The patients with multiple sclerosis were children and adolescents between about 6 and 16 years of age. For this clonotype: It lacks a known antigen. It has no much larger one-base neighbor in the sample; base qualities were not kept.

Between the V and J ends, shortened by 9 bases and 7 bases respectively, the junction contains 15 bases. From the cysteine up to the phenylalanine, the CDR3 has a length of 13 residues. Just CDR3 DNA is preserved here, 39 bases in frame from base 1. CDR1 KGHDR and CDR2 SFDVKD were looked up in the germline V gene. Library preparation was by PCR. Sequencing used an Illumina HiSeq 2500. To reduce PCR and sequencing biases, unique molecular identifiers were incorporated into the TCR beta cDNA libraries. Roughly 500,000 cDNA molecules were obtained for every 1 to 10 million input T cells, so each molecule roughly corresponded to one T cell. The patient libraries were prepared and sequenced with the same protocol used for the earlier healthy control dataset. Within a given batch, samples were prepared together, multiplexed and sequenced on the same HiSeq lane. As for the original processing: Raw barcoded reads were processed with MIGEC, and single-read molecular identifier groups were discarded before consensus assembly and CDR3 extraction. Clonotype tables were post-analysed with VDJtools, normalizing diversity by down-sampling all datasets to the smallest sample size. Repertoire overlap clustering matched CDR3 amino acid but not nucleotide sequences to correct batch-related cross-sample contamination. TCRdb reran the public reads through fastp at Q25 and MiXCR, keeping productive beta chains. Each CDR3 protein appears once, grouped with its most common genes and DNA. The V and J calls reflect TCRdb's pipeline rather than the authors' work. The sample table contains about 770,000 distinct CDR3 sequences; only one count was recorded for around 42% of them. Approximately 5% of the sample is in the top ten clones.

Material: blood. The source of this sequence is a girl aged 5-17 years with multiple sclerosis. The V and J genes are TRBV24-1 and TRBJ1-5, with an unclear D gene assignment. The CDR3 region reads CATASRGRQPQHF. In nucleotide form, the sequence is TGTGCCACCGCTTCGCGCGGTAGGCAGCCCCAGCATTTT.